This entry concerns a single TCR beta chain. The CDR3 runs to 15 residues. Trimming took 6 bases from V and 5 from J; bases not matched to a gene: 9. CDR1 is SEHNR, CDR2 FQNEAQ, per germline (reference sequence). TCRdb independently ran MiXCR on the 5' RACE reads; one entry per CDR3 protein. The data contain under 200,000 distinct CDR3 sequences, more than 9% of them singletons. This sample was included in a study of CD8 T cells in ankylosing spondylitis. The sequence was obtained from a male donor with ankylosing spondylitis or in good health (not recorded which). The chain employs TRBV7-9 and TRBJ2-2; 7 nucleotides align to TRBD1. The sequenced material came from blood, either unsorted or a sorted T cell fraction (not recorded which). CDR3 DNA: TGTGCCAGCAGTAGAACAGGGGTTGTAACCGGGGAGCTGTTTTTT. This gives the protein CASSRTGVVTGELFF.